This T cell receptor (beta chain) was profiled in a study of prognosis after radiotherapy for stage I lung cancer. Regarding the study as a whole: It was not determined whether the expanded TCR clones were tumor-specific.

All patients showed node-negative disease on CT and PET/CT and lacked prior chemotherapy, radiotherapy or other malignancies. Amplification of the TCR beta CDR3 (from genomic DNA) was done by two-round multiplex PCR. Primers were specific to each TRBV and TRBJ gene in first-round PCR. A single record per CDR3 protein comes from TCRdb applying MiXCR to the multiplex PCR reads. The data contain roughly 23,000 distinct CDR3 sequences, 35% to 45% of them singletons. The CDR3 spans 13 residues. Trimming left V 5 bases short and J 6 bases short, with 13 bases between. From germline, CDR1 is SGHTA and CDR2 FQGNSA. Comment on this clonotype: The antigen is unknown.

J is TRBJ1-1 and V is TRBV7-2, with D unresolved. The sequencing used PBMCs, collected before or after stereotactic body radiation therapy (not recorded which). The source is a donor of 50 years or more with non-small cell lung cancer. This CDR3 is CASSLQGLAEAFF. CDR3 in DNA: TGTGCCAGCAGCCTCCAAGGGCTGGCTGAAGCTTTCTTT.